Included here is one T cell receptor beta chain sequence, with context. Its specificity is unknown. V lost 11 bases to trimming and J lost 5 bases, with 15 bases between them. Germline V gene lookup returns CDR1 PRHDT and CDR2 FYEKMQ (reference sequence). CDR3 length: 12 residues. Stated treatment: oral pan-JAK inhibitor, 5-10 mg twice daily. From PBMCs, CD4+ and CD8+ T cells were sorted. This sample is part of a study of CD8+ T cells in alopecia areata. About the research overall: Affected scalp percentage set treated patients' severity scores. Overall study results and limits: Scalp clonality, together with expanded CD8+ clones among the top 100, fell significantly with tofacitinib. Normal scalp had lower clonality than lesional scalp, with alopecia totalis/universalis lesions showing this most strongly.

cDNA prepared by RNA extraction and subsequent reverse transcription served as the template for sequencing. Here immunoSEQ multiplex PCR was the method, and the copy in TCRdb shows in-frame clones only, minus some. The table includes about 120,000 clones, 50% to 75% detected once. The source of this sequence is a human donor with alopecia areata. The chain is built from TRBV13 and TRBJ1-1; D is unclear. This specimen was CD8+ T cells sorted from blood, taken at week 4, from a patient treated with tofacitinib. The CDR3 here is CACKGIRTEAFF. DNA of the CDR3: TGTGCCTGCAAAGGGATCAGGACTGAAGCTTTCTTT.